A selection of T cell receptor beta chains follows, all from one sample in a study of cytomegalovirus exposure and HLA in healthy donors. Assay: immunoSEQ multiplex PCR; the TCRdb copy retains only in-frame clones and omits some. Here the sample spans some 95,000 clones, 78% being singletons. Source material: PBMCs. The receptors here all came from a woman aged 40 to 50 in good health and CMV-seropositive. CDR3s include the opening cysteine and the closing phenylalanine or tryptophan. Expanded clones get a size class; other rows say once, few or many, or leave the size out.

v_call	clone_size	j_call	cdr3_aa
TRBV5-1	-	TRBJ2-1	CASSSGQNNEQFF
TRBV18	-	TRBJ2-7	CASSPPADRDEQYF
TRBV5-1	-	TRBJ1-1	CASSLSRGNTEAFF
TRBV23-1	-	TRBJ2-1	CASSQSGRVSYNEQFF
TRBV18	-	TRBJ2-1	CASSLLAEGEQFF
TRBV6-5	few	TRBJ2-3	CASSYSNDGISWQYF
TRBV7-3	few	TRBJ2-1	CASSRGQGTNEQFF
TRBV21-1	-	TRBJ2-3	CASNLAGTDTQYF
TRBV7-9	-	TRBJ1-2	CASSLGRGLNYGYTF
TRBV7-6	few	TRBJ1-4	CASSIGQGREKLFF